This TCR beta chain was captured by sequencing in a study of neurological immune-mediated disorders. Whole-study results and caveats: TCR clonal expansion peaked in HTLV-1-associated myelopathy patients and was lowest in multiple sclerosis patients.

This clonotype was seen many times. Its specificity is unknown. Via MiXCR, TCRdb re-called the 5' RACE reads, giving one row per CDR3 protein. This sample has about 60,000 distinct CDR3 sequences, with less than 5% found just once. This receptor was obtained from a man aged 45 to 65 with multiple sclerosis. Sample: PBMCs.

CDR3 sequence (DNA): TGCAGTGCTAGGGGGGTCCTCACGACCTCCTACAATGAGCAGTTCTTC. Its translation: CSARGVLTTSYNEQFF. V and J are TRBV20-1 and TRBJ2-1; D is tentatively TRBD1 or TRBD2 (5 bases each). The V gene lost 3 bases and the J gene lost 0 bases, with 15 bases spanning the gap. Germline assignment: CDR1 DFQATT and CDR2 SNEGSKA (reference sequence). This CDR3 region has 16 residues.